This TCR beta chain was documented in a study of stem cell transplantation in POMP-related autoinflammatory disease. Across the study: Impaired MHC class I-dependent CD8+ differentiation was hypothesized from defective thymoproteasomes. Pre-transplant patients had naive-skewed CD4+ T cells and few CD8+ T cells.

Study-wide results and limits: PRAID patients trended toward lower TRB diversity and higher clonality in all analyzed T-cell subsets. Unique TRB V-J gene pairings were limited in number in patients with PRAID.

This clone was counted a single time. The target antigen is unknown. PRAID featured prominent immunodeficiency. The CDR3 loop spans 15 amino acids. The ends were cut back, 0 bases at V and 3 bases at J, with 12 bases in the middle. Germline-derived CDR1 and CDR2 are SGHRS and YFSETQ. The data were produced by immunoSEQ multiplex PCR, yet TCRdb's version contains in-frame clones alone and is incomplete. This table holds thousands of clones, roughly 92% found once. V gene TRBV5-1 combines with J gene TRBJ1-1; weak D call: TRBD1 (6 bases). The TCR originated in a human donor with POMP-related autoinflammation and immune dysregulation (PRAID). Sequences were derived from CD8+ T cells from PBMCs, sampled before stem cell transplantation. In DNA, the CDR3 is TGCGCCAGCAGCTTGGAGGACAGTACGGACACTGAAGCTTTCTTT. This translates into CASSLEDSTDTEAFF.